Listed below are T cell receptor beta chains from one sample, sequenced in a study of blood T cell repertoires in COVID-19. Measured with immunoSEQ multiplex PCR; TCRdb has only the in-frame clones, and not every one. The table has roughly 66,000 clones, roughly 82% seen once. Sequenced: peripheral blood. These receptors were collected from a man between 60 and 75 years old with acute or convalescent COVID-19. CDR3s include the opening cysteine and the closing phenylalanine or tryptophan.

>TRBV4-2|TRBJ2-5
CASSQERLAAEETQYF
>TRBV19|TRBJ1-5
CASSSRTGVRNQPQHF
>TRBV4-1|TRBJ1-1
CASSRKAGERGPVMNTEAFF
>TRBV15|TRBJ1-1
CATSRGGTNTEAFF
>TRBV30|TRBJ1-5
CAWSVPLSNQPQHF
>TRBV4-3|TRBJ2-7
CASSRLAGGPPNEQYF
>TRBV5-4|TRBJ2-7
CASSFRDYEQYF
>TRBV5-6|TRBJ1-1
CASIELTGTEAFF
>TRBV20-1|TRBJ2-1
CSASSQPSGGEQFF
>TRBV6-6|TRBJ1-5
CASSRPRDRGTDSNQPQHF
>TRBV5-1|TRBJ2-5
CASSARGFQETQYF
>TRBV30|TRBJ2-5
CAWSLGSGTSGGAPWLQETQYF
>TRBV9|TRBJ1-2
CASSVETGNGYTF
>TRBV11-3|TRBJ2-5
CASSLRRALYQETQYF
>TRBV20-1|TRBJ1-1
CSASGRGNTEAFF
>TRBV6-5|TRBJ1-1
CASTRSWLNTEAFF